This TCR beta chain was retrieved from a study of T cells in Graves' hyperthyroidism and ophthalmopathy. Whole-study context: Peripheral blood was acquired at first diagnosis, ahead of any therapy whatsoever. Whole-study findings and limits: Ophthalmopathy could be told apart from stable hyperthyroidism with a 13 V-J model.

J was trimmed by 6 bases and V by 8 bases; bases with no gene match: 21. The CDR3 extends over 20 amino acids. Germline-derived CDR1 and CDR2 are SGHAT and FQNNGV. Regarding this clonotype: Antigen specificity is unknown.

Fresh 10 ml peripheral blood yielded PBMCs. What was amplified from RNA transcripts were TCR beta CDR3 regions. The TCR CDR3 was amplified in a first-round RT-PCR using the HTBI primer set. TCRdb used MiXCR to reprocess the multiplex PCR reads, holding one entry per CDR3 protein. The table has around 490,000 distinct CDR3 sequences, around 20% seen once. Specimen: blood. The rearrangement uses TRBV11-2 and TRBJ2-1; 14 positions agree with TRBD2. The TCR was taken from a man aged 35 to 55 with Graves' ophthalmopathy. The CDR3 nucleotides read TGTGCCAGCGGATACCCCCCTACCGGGACTAGCGGGAGTTTCAGCAATGAGCAGTTCTTC. Translated, it gives CASGYPPTGTSGSFSNEQFF.